Listed below are T cell receptor delta chains from one sample, sequenced in a study of gamma-delta chains in newborns, infants, children. TCRdb redid the clone calls on the reads with CATT. The sample shows a few thousand delta-chain clones, approximately 4.7% of them seen only once. The sample taken for sequencing was blood. The receptors were sampled from a child who was a newborn, infant or young child, either healthy, febrile or measles-vaccinated (not recorded which). Both conserved end residues are trimmed from each CDR3. D genes are given only for firm matches.

D gene	V gene	J gene	CDR3 protein
-	TRDV1	TRDJ1	ALGEFTYYGPTDKLI
TRDD3	TRDV2	TRDJ3	ACDTLLGDTPSSWDTRQMF
TRDD3	TRDV1	TRDJ1	ALGERSCLLGHNTDKLI
-	TRDV2	TRDJ3	ACDHAGFSSWDTRQMF
TRDD3	TRDV2	TRDJ3	ACDTLAAYDGGSSSWDTRQMF
TRDD3	TRDV2	TRDJ2	ACDILGDTLAQLF
-	TRDV1	TRDJ1	ALGSIPPARYFMWYTQGKLI
TRDD3	TRDV2	TRDJ3	ACDTGWGIQSSWDTRQMF
TRDD3	TRDV2	TRDJ3	ACDTGIPSSWDTRQMF
TRDD3	TRDV1	TRDJ1	ALGPLLGVGFKLI
TRDD3	TRDV2	TRDJ3	ACDGDWGIPSWDTRQMF
TRDD3	TRDV2	TRDJ3	ACDTASVGGYNSWDTRQMF
TRDD3	TRDV2	TRDJ3	ACDFVLGDTPSSWDTRQMF
TRDD3	TRDV2	TRDJ3	ACDAVGDSSWDTRQMF
TRDD3	TRDV2	TRDJ3	ACDIRTGGYGSWDTRQMF
-	TRDV1	TRDJ1	ALGERGVYTDKLI
-	TRDV2	TRDJ3	ACDEGTPSYWDTRQMF
TRDD3	TRDV3	TRDJ1	ASTGGRDKLI
TRDD3	TRDV2	TRDJ1	ACDKLGDTILDKHI